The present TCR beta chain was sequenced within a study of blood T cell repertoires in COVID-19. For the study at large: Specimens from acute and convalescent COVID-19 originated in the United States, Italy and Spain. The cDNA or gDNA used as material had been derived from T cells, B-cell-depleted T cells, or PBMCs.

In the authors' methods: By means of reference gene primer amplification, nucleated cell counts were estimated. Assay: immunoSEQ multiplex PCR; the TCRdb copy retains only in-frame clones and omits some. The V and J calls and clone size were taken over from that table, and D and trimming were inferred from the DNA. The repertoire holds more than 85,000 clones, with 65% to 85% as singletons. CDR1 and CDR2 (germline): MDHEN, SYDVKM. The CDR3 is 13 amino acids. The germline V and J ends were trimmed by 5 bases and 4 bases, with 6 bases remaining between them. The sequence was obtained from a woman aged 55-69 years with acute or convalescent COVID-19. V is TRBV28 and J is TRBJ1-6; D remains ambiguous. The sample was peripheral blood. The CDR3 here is CASSADYNSPLHF. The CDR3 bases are TGTGCCAGCAGTGCAGATTATAATTCACCCCTCCACTTT.